These 18 T cell receptor beta chains originate from one sample sequenced in a study of blood T cell repertoires in COVID-19. Some clones are missing from TCRdb's copy, which holds only in-frame ones; the method was immunoSEQ multiplex PCR. The table records just over 150,000 clones, 80% to 95% of them present only once. Sequenced material: peripheral blood. The receptors were sampled from a young man with COVID-19, enrolled during active disease.

V usage is TRBV27 and J usage is TRBJ2-1, with 9 nucleotides matching TRBD2. The CDR3 has 17 residues. Germline CDR1 is MNHEY and CDR2 is SMNVEV (reference sequence). V was clipped by 3 bases and J by 0 bases; unmatched bases: 6. The CDR3 DNA is TGTGCCAGCAGTTTCGCCCCTAGCGGGGTCTCCTACAATGAGCAGTTCTTC. Translating it yields CASSFAPSGVSYNEQFF.

As concerns this clone: The same CDR3 can be traced to other DNA sequences in this sample. The gene calls are TRBV18 and TRBJ2-7, with 8 bases lining up with TRBD2. This CDR3 is 13 amino acids long. In germline, CDR1 is KGHSH, CDR2 LQKENI. After removal of 2 bases from V and 4 bases from J, the junction contained 1 base not matched to a gene. The CDR3 sequence is CASSPGLAYEQYF. The DNA for the CDR3 is TGTGCCAGCTCACCAGGACTAGCTTACGAGCAGTACTTC.

The gene calls are TRBV28 and TRBJ2-1, with D uncertain. This CDR3 is 12 amino acids long. The V end lost 8 bases, the J end lost 10 bases, and 15 bases lay between the germline ends. Per the germline V gene, CDR1 is MDHEN and CDR2 is SYDVKM. In DNA, the CDR3 is TGTGCCAGCCGTACGACATATGGCGAGCAGTTCTTC. Its translation is CASRTTYGEQFF.

The chain couples TRBV29-1 to TRBJ2-7; D is undetermined. Germline values: CDR1 SQVTM, CDR2 ANQGSEA. Trimming removed 3 bases from V and 0 bases from J, with 6 bases in between. CDR3 length equals 12 residues. The CDR3 nucleotides are TGCAGCGTTGAGGCGGACTCCTACGAGCAGTACTTC. It yields the protein CSVEADSYEQYF.

The V and J genes are TRBV29-1 and TRBJ1-2, with D perhaps matching TRBD1 (5 bases). Germline values: CDR1 SQVTM, CDR2 ANQGSEA. The CDR3 extends over 14 amino acids. Trimming took 6 bases from V and 8 from J, leaving 22 bases between them. The CDR3 nucleotides read TGCAGCGTGGAGACAGACTCATGGCCGTACGGCTACACCTTC. Amino acid sequence: CSVETDSWPYGYTF.

The rearrangement links TRBV1 to TRBJ1-2; the D call of TRBD1 is as the table states it, not checked on the DNA. TRBV1 is a recognized pseudogene. This CDR3 has 17 amino acids. This chain's CDR3 is CTSSQYSKGGLNYGYTF. CDR3 nucleotides: TGCACCAGCAGCCAATACTCGAAAGGGGGCCTCAACTATGGCTACACCTTC.

The chain combines TRBV27 with TRBJ1-5; maybe TRBD1 (6 bases). Germline CDR1 reads MNHEY; CDR2 reads SMNVEV (reference sequence). CDR3 length: 16 amino acids. V lost 2 bases and J 3 bases, leaving 14 bases between the germline ends. Here the CDR3 reads CASSLRQDGVNQPQHF. The DNA of the CDR3 is TGTGCCAGCAGTTTACGACAGGATGGGGTCAATCAGCCCCAGCATTTT.

J is TRBJ2-7 and V is TRBV6-5, with D possibly TRBD2 on 5 matching bases. Germline CDR1 is MNHEY and CDR2 is SVGAGI. V shed 0 bases and J shed 3 bases, with 12 bases lying between them. This CDR3 spans 15 amino acids. The CDR3 DNA is TGTGCCAGCAGTTACTCAAGCGGCGGCCGCTACGAGCAGTACTTC. Its protein product is CASSYSSGGRYEQYF.

This chain uses TRBV11-2 with TRBJ2-3, with D possibly matching TRBD2 (5 bases). The V gene lost 5 bases and the J gene lost 3 bases, with 15 bases spanning the gap. The CDR3 spans 15 residues. CDR1 and CDR2 (germline): SGHAT, FQNNGV. The CDR3 spells CASSRGYSPTDTQYF. CDR3 nucleotides: TGTGCCAGCAGCCGGGGTTATAGCCCGACAGATACGCAGTATTTT.

V usage is TRBV7-6 and J usage is TRBJ2-5, with 15 positions matching TRBD2. CDR1 SGHVS and CDR2 FNYEAQ come from the germline V gene. Trimming removed 4 bases from V and 5 bases from J; junction bases left unmatched: 5. The CDR3 extends over 16 amino acids. CDR3 bases: TGTGCCAGCAGCTCGGGGACTAGCGGGGGGATGGAGACCCAGTACTTC. It codes for CASSSGTSGGMETQYF.

The rearrangement joins TRBV6-1 to TRBJ2-3; D is unresolved. Trimming removed 3 bases from V and 2 bases from J, with 12 bases in between. CDR1 and CDR2 (germline): MNHNS, SASEGT. This CDR3 is 15 amino acids long. The DNA of the CDR3 is TGTGCCAGCAGTGACAGGTCCCTCCACACAGATACGCAGTATTTT. Translating gives CASSDRSLHTDTQYF.

The V gene is TRBV5-1, the J gene TRBJ1-6, with 8 positions matching TRBD1. The CDR3 has 17 amino acids. V shed 3 bases and J 11 bases; nucleotides not matched to a gene: 16. Looked up from germline, CDR1 is SGHRS and CDR2 is YFSETQ. Here the CDR3 DNA reads TGCGCCAGCAGCTCCTCAATAGGACAGGGAGTAACGGCACCCCTCCACTTT. It translates to CASSSSIGQGVTAPLHF. The entire variable domain, with the rest obtained from reference TRBV5-1 and TRBJ1-6, is as follows: KAGVTQTPRYLIKTRGQQVTLSCSPISGHRSVSWYQQTPGQGLQFLFEYFSETQRNKGNFPGRFSGRQFSNSRSEMNVSTLELGDSALYLCASSSSIGQGVTAPLHFGNGTRLTVT.

V and J are TRBV13 and TRBJ2-7, with 7 bases identical to TRBD1. CDR3 length: 16 amino acids. From germline, CDR1 is PRHDT and CDR2 FYEKMQ (reference sequence). V shed 5 bases, J shed 1 base, and the junction held 11 bases outside the gene matches. The CDR3, as DNA: TGTGCCAGCAGCCCCCTGGGACAGAAACTTTCCTACGAGCAGTACTTC. It specifies CASSPLGQKLSYEQYF.

The chain uses TRBV11-3 and TRBJ1-1; D gene uncertain. The CDR3 covers 13 residues. Germline CDR1 is SGHNT and CDR2 is YENEEA. Trimming took 1 base from V and 8 from J, leaving 11 bases between them. CDR3 coding DNA: TGTGCCAGCAGCTTAGGAAGCGATAGGGAAGCTTTCTTT. Residues: CASSLGSDREAFF.

This rearrangement joins TRBV4-3 to TRBJ2-1, with 8 positions matching TRBD2. With V trimmed by 0 bases and J by 7 bases, 11 bases remained unmatched. Germline CDR1 LGHNA, CDR2 YSLEER. There are 17 residues in the CDR3. CDR3 residues: CASSQEPSRGGWNEQFF. The CDR3 DNA reads as TGCGCCAGCAGCCAAGAACCTAGCCGGGGGGGTTGGAATGAGCAGTTCTTC.

This clone was recorded once. CDR3 sequence reads: CASSSSGQDGEQYF. The CDR3 DNA follows: TGTGCCAGCAGCTCTTCCGGACAGGATGGTGAGCAGTACTTC. The chain has TRBV7-2 and TRBJ2-7, with 7 bases identical to TRBD1. The ends lost 4 bases at V and 7 bases at J; junction bases unmatched: 10. The CDR3 is 14 amino acids. Germline lookup yields CDR1 SGHTA and CDR2 FQGNSA.

The genes are TRBV6-2 or TRBV6-3 and TRBJ2-5; D gene ambiguous. Trimming took 1 base from V and 1 from J, leaving 13 bases between them. Germline assignment: CDR1 MNHEY and CDR2 SVGEGT. CDR3 length: 16 residues. The CDR3 region is CASSYFRVPTQETQYF. For the CDR3, the DNA is TGTGCCAGCAGTTACTTTCGGGTCCCGACCCAAGAGACCCAGTACTTC.

V is TRBV11-2 and J is TRBJ2-1; the D gene is possibly TRBD2 (5 bases). Trimming removed 4 bases at V and 8 bases at J, with 21 bases between. Germline CDR1 and CDR2: SGHAT and FQNNGV. This CDR3 has 16 residues. CDR3 coding DNA: TGTGCCAGCAGCTACTTGCGCCTGTACCCCGGGGATGAGCAGTTCTTC. Translation: CASSYLRLYPGDEQFF.